This T cell receptor (beta chain) was obtained from a study of PD-1 blockade in classical Hodgkin lymphoma. Time point denoted: cycle 4 day 1 (C4D1), after 6 weeks of nivolumab. All patients experienced relapse after autologous stem cell transplantation, and brentuximab vedotin exposure was variable. The protocol was immunoSEQ multiplex PCR, while the TCRdb copy is restricted to in-frame clones and leaves out a portion. The table includes under 130,000 clones, roughly nine tenths detected once. Germline V gives CDR1 LGHNA, CDR2 YSLEER. This CDR3 is 14 amino acids long. With 4 bases clipped from V and 6 bases from J, the junction kept 6 bases outside the gene matches.

The TCR was taken from a human donor with classical Hodgkin lymphoma. This chain connects TRBV4-3 to TRBJ2-1; 7 bases are shared with TRBD1. The starting material was peripheral blood mononuclear cells (PBMCs), obtained before the fourth cycle of nivolumab. CDR3 sequence reads: CASSRLGGSNEQFF. In DNA, the CDR3 is TGCGCCAGCAGCCGATTAGGGGGCAGCAATGAGCAGTTCTTC.